This T cell receptor (beta chain) was recorded in a study of cytomegalovirus exposure and HLA in healthy donors. Findings and caveats of the study: The classifier reportedly diagnosed cytomegalovirus status with high sensitivity and specificity. Confirmation in vitro established that a few CMV-associated chains were specific for CMV antigens.

Repertoires were generated with immunoSEQ multiplex PCR, while TCRdb's copy carries only in-frame clones and drops some. Here the sample spans over 150,000 clones, about 90% being singletons. The CDR3 consists of 16 residues. V was shortened by 5 bases and J by 5 bases, with 22 bases between the two germline ends. Germline V gene lookup returns CDR1 SGHTA and CDR2 FQGNSA. A remark on this clone: What it binds is unknown.

The study drew the donors from its approximately 110-subject validation cohort, separate from the roughly 700-subject first cohort. The rearrangement uses TRBV7-2 and TRBJ2-7, with D possibly matching TRBD1 (5 bases). Sequencing was done on a sample of PBMCs. This receptor was taken from a woman aged 18-30 years in good health and CMV-seropositive. CDR3 protein: CASSRRLSVTAHEQYF. In nucleotides, the CDR3 is TGTGCCAGCAGCCGCCGCCTCTCCGTGACAGCCCACGAGCAGTACTTC.